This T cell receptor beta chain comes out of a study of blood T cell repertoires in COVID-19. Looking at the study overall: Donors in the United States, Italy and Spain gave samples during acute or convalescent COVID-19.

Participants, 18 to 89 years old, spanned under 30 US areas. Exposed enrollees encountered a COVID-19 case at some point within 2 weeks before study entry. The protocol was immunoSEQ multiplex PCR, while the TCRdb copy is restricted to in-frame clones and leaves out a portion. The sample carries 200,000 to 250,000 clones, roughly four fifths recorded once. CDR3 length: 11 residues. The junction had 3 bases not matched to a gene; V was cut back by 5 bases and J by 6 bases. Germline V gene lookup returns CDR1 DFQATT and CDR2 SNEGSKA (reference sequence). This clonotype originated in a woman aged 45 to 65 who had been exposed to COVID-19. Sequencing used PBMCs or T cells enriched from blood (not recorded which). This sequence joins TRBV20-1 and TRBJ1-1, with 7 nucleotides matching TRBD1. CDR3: CSAPQGAEAFF. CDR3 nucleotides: TGCAGTGCTCCCCAGGGGGCTGAAGCTTTCTTT.